Sequencing of this TCR beta chain was carried out in a study of CD8 T cells in Susac syndrome. Reverse transcription of 0.5 to 1 ug RNA was performed with random hexamers. TCRdb itself ran the immunoSEQ multiplex PCR reads through MiXCR, one entry per CDR3 protein. There are roughly 150,000 distinct CDR3 sequences in the sample; approximately 93% occur only once, and about 0.1% lies in the top ten. As concerns this clonotype: One end of the junction is discordant with germline, which a read error may explain.

The CDR3 spans 12 residues. Germline CDR1 and CDR2: SEHNR and FQNEAQ (reference sequence). The sequenced material came from CD4+ T cells from PBMCs. The sequence was collected from a human donor with multiple sclerosis. V usage is TRBV7-9 and J usage is TRBJ1-6, with D uncertain. Here the CDR3 reads CASSLGSNTLHF. CDR3 nucleotide sequence: TGTGCCAGCAGCTTGGGGTCGAACACCCTCCATTTT.